These 9 T cell receptor beta chains share one sample of origin, sequenced in a study of cytomegalovirus exposure and HLA in healthy donors. Use of 60 Vbeta and 13 Jbeta primers characterized the PCR. Using immunoSEQ multiplex PCR, the repertoire was profiled, and TCRdb retains in-frame clones only, with some absent. The table shows around 300,000 clones, with 70% to 90% occurring only once. Material: PBMCs. The source is a woman aged 40 to 50 in good health and CMV-seropositive.

This chain links TRBV20-1 with TRBJ2-5, with D possibly matching TRBD2 (5 bases). The CDR3 has 11 amino acids. Trimming left V 6 bases short and J 1 base short, with 6 bases between. The germline gives CDR1 DFQATT, CDR2 SNEGSKA (reference sequence). DNA of the CDR3: TGCAGTGCGGAGGCCCAAGAGACCCAGTACTTC. Translation: CSAEAQETQYF.

V is TRBV6-5 and J is TRBJ1-2; D may be TRBD1 (6 bases). In germline, CDR1 is MNHEY, CDR2 SVGAGI. CDR3 size: 14 residues. The V end lost 5 bases, the J end lost 4 bases, and 14 bases lay between the germline ends. The CDR3 reads CASSPGGPPYGYTF. CDR3 in DNA: TGTGCCAGCAGTCCCGGGGGGCCCCCCTATGGCTACACCTTC.

This chain connects TRBV5-6 to TRBJ2-1; 10 nucleotides line up with TRBD2. The junction had 12 bases not matched to a gene; V was cut back by 4 bases and J by 5 bases. CDR3 length equals 17 residues. Germline V gives CDR1 SGHDT, CDR2 YYEEEE. CDR3 protein: CASSRKPGLALDNEQFF. The CDR3 bases are TGTGCCAGCAGCCGCAAGCCGGGACTAGCGCTGGACAATGAGCAGTTCTTC. Using reference TRBV5-6 and TRBJ2-1 for the parts outside the CDR3, the full variable domain is DAGVTQSPTHLIKTRGQQVTLRCSPKSGHDTVSWYQQALGQGPQFIFQYYEEEERQRGNFPDRFSGHQFPNYSSELNVNALLLGDSALYLCASSRKPGLALDNEQFFGPGTRLTVL.

This chain connects TRBV6-5 to TRBJ2-3; D call uncertain. With 2 bases removed from V and 6 bases from J, the gap between germline ends came to 3 bases. The CDR3 spans 11 residues. Germline V gene lookup returns CDR1 MNHEY and CDR2 SVGAGI. CDR3 in amino acids: CASSYADTQYF. In DNA, the CDR3 is TGTGCCAGCAGTTACGCGGATACGCAGTATTTT.

The genes are TRBV7-6 and TRBJ2-7; 11 bases align to TRBD1. This CDR3 is 15 amino acids long. V was pared by 4 bases and J by 4 bases, with 6 bases of the junction left unmatched. Germline assignment: CDR1 SGHVS and CDR2 FNYEAQ. CDR3 nucleotide sequence: TGTGCCAGCAGCTCAGGACAGGGGGCGTCTTACGAGCAGTACTTC. The encoded protein is CASSSGQGASYEQYF.

V is TRBV19 and J is TRBJ2-7; 10 positions match TRBD1. V was pared by 5 bases and J by 3 bases, with 1 base of the junction left unmatched. Germline V lookup: CDR1 LNHDA, CDR2 SQIVND (reference sequence). The CDR3 totals 13 residues. CDR3 sequence reads: CASSRDRGYEQYF. The CDR3 DNA reads as TGTGCCAGTAGTCGGGACAGGGGCTACGAGCAGTACTTC.

This chain uses TRBV28 with TRBJ1-2; weak D call: TRBD1 (5 bases). Germline V gene lookup returns CDR1 MDHEN and CDR2 SYDVKM. The CDR3 has 12 residues. The ends were cut back, 7 bases at V and 1 base at J, with 7 bases in the middle. The CDR3, as DNA: TGTGCCAGCACAGGGATTAACTATGGCTACACCTTC. It is translated as CASTGINYGYTF.

The rearrangement uses TRBV5-1 and TRBJ2-7, with 12 bases lining up with TRBD2. The V and J ends lost 2 bases and 2 bases, in that order; junction bases with no gene match: 14. CDR1 SGHRS and CDR2 YFSETQ come from the germline V gene. The CDR3 extends over 19 amino acids. The CDR3 loop reads CASSFPTSGSLGGTYEQYF. The CDR3 DNA is TGCGCCAGCAGCTTCCCGACTAGCGGGAGTTTGGGGGGCACCTACGAGCAGTACTTC.

The chain is built from TRBV19 and TRBJ1-1; unclear D gene. The germline CDR1 and CDR2 sequences are LNHDA and SQIVND (reference sequence). V lost 5 bases and J 4 bases, leaving 14 bases between the germline ends. The CDR3 runs 14 residues. The CDR3 reads CASSPSVRVTEAFF. The DNA for the CDR3 is TGTGCCAGTAGTCCCTCCGTTCGGGTCACTGAAGCTTTCTTT.